This T cell receptor beta chain was identified in a study of T cell changes during pregnancy in multiple sclerosis. Using immunoSEQ multiplex PCR, the repertoire was profiled, and TCRdb retains in-frame clones only, with some absent. The table includes 45,000 to 60,000 clones, approximately 90% detected once. The receptor was derived from a female donor with multiple sclerosis, enrolled in a pregnancy study. Sequences were derived from peripheral blood, sampled in the first trimester of pregnancy.

In nucleotides, the CDR3 is TGTGCCAGCAGGCTGAGGCGGGGGGCCCCCACAGATACGCAGTATTTT. This sequence encodes CASRLRRGAPTDTQYF. This sequence joins TRBV7-8 and TRBJ2-3, with 8 bases aligning to TRBD2. The CDR3 is 16 residues long. V lost 6 bases and J lost 2; bases outside the gene matches: 10. Per germline, CDR1 SGHVS and CDR2 FQNEAQ. The whole variable domain, filled in from reference TRBV7-8 and TRBJ2-3, reads GAGVSQSPRYKVAKRGQDVALRCDPISGHVSLFWYQQALGQGPEFLTYFQNEAQLDKSGLPSDRFFAERPEGSVSTLKIQRTQQEDSAVYLCASRLRRGAPTDTQYFGPGTRLTVL.